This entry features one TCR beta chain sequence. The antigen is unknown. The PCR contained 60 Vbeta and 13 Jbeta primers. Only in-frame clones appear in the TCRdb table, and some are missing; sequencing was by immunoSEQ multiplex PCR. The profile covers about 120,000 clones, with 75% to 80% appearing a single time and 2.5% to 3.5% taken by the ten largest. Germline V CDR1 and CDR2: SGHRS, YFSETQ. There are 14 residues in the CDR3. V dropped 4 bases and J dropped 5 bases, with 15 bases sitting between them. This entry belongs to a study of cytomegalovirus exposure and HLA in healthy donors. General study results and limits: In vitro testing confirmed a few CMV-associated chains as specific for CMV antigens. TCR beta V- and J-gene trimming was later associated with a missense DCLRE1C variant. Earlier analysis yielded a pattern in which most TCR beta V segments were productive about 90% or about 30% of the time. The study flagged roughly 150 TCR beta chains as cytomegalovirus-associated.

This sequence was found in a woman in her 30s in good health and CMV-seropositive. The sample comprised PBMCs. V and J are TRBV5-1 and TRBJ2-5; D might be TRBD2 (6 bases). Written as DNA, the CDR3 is TGCGCCAGCAGCCCTGGGGGGATGGCCGAGACCCAGTACTTC. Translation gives CASSPGGMAETQYF.